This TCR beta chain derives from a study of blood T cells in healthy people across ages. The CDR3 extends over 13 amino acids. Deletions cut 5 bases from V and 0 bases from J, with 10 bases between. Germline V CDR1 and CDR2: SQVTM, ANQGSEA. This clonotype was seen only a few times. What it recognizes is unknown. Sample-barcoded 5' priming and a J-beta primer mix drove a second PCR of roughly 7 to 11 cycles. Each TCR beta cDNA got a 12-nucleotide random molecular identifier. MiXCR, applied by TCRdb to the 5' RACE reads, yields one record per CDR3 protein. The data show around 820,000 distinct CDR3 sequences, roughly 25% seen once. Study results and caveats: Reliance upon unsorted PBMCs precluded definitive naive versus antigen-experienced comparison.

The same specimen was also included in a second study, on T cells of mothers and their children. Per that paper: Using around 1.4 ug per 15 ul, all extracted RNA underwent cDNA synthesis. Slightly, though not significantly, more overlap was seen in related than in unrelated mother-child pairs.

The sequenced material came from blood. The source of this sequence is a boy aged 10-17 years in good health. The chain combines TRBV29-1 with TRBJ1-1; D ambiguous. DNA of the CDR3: TGCAGCGTTCACGGGCGCCTGAACACTGAAGCTTTCTTT. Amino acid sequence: CSVHGRLNTEAFF.